This T cell receptor (beta chain) was recorded in a study of T-cell reconstitution after alpha-beta-depleted transplantation in children. This clonotype was recorded at least ten times. Its antigen is unidentified. The study, taken as a whole, reports: It was surviving recipient T cells and thymic progenitors that gave some patients high TCRbeta diversity at day 60. Expanded clones from the graft, numbering several hundred, reportedly supplied alpha-beta T cells about two months after transplant. A year post-transplant, T-cell counts and diversity derived mostly from newly produced T cells.

The V and J ends lost 5 bases and 0 bases, in that order; junction bases with no gene match: 6. CDR3 length: 15 amino acids. The TCRbeta library incorporated unique molecular identifiers. TCRdb reanalysed the PCR reads using MiXCR and keeps one entry per CDR3 protein. Of about 580,000 distinct CDR3 sequences in the sample, under 25% were seen once. The sample consisted of PBMCs, mostly from graft donor cells, taken 360 days after TCRalphabeta/CD19-depleted stem cell transplant. This TCR came from a boy under two years old who had a stem cell transplant for acute myeloid leukemia, so the T cells may come from the graft donor. This chain links TRBV12-3 or TRBV12-4 with TRBJ2-7; 8 nucleotides agree with TRBD1. The CDR3 sequence is CASSPQDRVSYEQYF. The CDR3 region has the DNA TGTGCCAGCAGTCCACAGGACAGGGTCTCCTACGAGCAGTACTTC.